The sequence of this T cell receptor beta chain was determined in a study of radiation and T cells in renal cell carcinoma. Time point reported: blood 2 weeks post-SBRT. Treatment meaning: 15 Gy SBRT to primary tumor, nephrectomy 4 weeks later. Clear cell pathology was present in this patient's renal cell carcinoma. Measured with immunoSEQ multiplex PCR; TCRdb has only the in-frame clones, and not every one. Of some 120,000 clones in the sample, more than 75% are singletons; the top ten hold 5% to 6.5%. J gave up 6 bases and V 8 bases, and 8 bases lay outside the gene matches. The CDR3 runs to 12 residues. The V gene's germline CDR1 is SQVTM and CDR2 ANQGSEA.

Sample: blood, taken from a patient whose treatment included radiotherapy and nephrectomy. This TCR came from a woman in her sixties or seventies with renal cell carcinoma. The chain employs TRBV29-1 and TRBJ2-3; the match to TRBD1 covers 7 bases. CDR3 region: CSISTGPDTQYF. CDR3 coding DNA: TGCAGCATTTCGACAGGGCCCGATACGCAGTATTTT.